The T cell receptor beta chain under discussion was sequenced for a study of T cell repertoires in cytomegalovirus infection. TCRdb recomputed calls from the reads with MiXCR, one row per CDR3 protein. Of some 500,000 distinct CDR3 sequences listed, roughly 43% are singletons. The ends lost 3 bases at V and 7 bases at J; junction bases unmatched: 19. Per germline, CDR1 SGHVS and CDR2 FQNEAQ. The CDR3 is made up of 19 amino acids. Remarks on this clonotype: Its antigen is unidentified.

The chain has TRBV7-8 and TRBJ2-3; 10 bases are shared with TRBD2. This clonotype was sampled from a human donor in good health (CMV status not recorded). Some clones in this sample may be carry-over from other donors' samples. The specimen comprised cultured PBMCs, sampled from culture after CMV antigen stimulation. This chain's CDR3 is CASSFSVGITSGAAHTQYF. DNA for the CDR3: TGTGCCAGCAGCTTTAGCGTAGGGATTACTAGCGGGGCTGCACATACGCAGTATTTT.